This T cell receptor beta chain was recorded in a study of STAT5B mutations in CD4+ large granular lymphocyte leukemia. At the level of the study: The CDR3 'QG' motif was associated with a particular HLA allele among healthy donors. Whole-study results and caveats: The CD4+ versus CD8+ T-LGLL clonality difference may reflect limited sample size. Without putative leukemic clones, patient CD4-sorted repertoires remained more clonal than healthy CD4+ repertoires.

This clone appeared a few times. Antigen: not known. Generated by immunoSEQ multiplex PCR, the TCRdb table keeps only in-frame clones and is missing some. The sample holds tens of thousands of clones, about 81% seen once. This TCR derives from a human donor in good health. The sequenced sample consisted of CD4+ T cells from blood buffy coats.

CDR3 sequence (DNA): TGCAGCGTTGGGAGACAGAACACTGAAGCTTTCTTT. It codes for CSVGRQNTEAFF. This chain connects TRBV29-1 to TRBJ1-1; D gene ambiguous. The germline gives CDR1 SQVTM, CDR2 ANQGSEA. The V gene lost 4 bases and the J gene lost 1 base, with 7 bases spanning the gap. This CDR3 spans 12 amino acids. Full variable domain (outside the CDR3, taken from reference TRBV29-1 and TRBJ1-1): SAVISQKPSRDICQRGTSLTIQCQVDSQVTMMFWYRQQPGQSLTLIATANQGSEATYESGFVIDKFPISRPNLTFSTLTVSNMSPEDSSIYLCSVGRQNTEAFFGQGTRLTVV.